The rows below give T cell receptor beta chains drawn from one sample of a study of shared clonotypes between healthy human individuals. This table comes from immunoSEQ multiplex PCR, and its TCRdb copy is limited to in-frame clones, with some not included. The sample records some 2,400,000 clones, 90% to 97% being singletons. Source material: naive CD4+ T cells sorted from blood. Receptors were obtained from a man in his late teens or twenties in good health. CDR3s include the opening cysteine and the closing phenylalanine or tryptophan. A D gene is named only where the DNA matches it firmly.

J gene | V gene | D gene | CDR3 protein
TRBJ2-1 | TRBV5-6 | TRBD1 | CASSTTQGAVYNEQFF
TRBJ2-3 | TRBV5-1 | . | CASSLPRGKGGTDTQYF
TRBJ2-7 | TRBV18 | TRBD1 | CASSPGTGVGEQYF
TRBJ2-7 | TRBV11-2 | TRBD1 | CASSLDRVHEQYF
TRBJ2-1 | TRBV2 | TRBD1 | CASRPPGQGREQFF
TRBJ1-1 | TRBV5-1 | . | CASSADDRLALSSQAFF
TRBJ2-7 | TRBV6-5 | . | CASSYSGTGHYEQYF
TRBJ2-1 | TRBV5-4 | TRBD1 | CASSQTGVDEQFF
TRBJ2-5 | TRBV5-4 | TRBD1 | CASSLSQGGETQYF
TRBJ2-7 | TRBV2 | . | CASSVRLAGDEQYF
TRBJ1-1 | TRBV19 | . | CASSPGRMNTEAFF
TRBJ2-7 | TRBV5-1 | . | CASKPGTFSYEQYF
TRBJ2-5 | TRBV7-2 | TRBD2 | CASSPMGLAEETQYF
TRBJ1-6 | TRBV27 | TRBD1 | CASSLLAGGDSPLHF
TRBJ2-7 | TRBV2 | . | CASSENASYEQYF
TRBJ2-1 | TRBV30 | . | CAWSFILGEQFF
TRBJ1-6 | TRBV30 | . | CAWNLGMGSPLHF
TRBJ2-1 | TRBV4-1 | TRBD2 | CASSHGRTGGTYNEQFF
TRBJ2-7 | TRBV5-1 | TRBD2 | CASSTGGGAYEQYF
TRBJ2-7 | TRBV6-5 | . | CATHTSYEQYF
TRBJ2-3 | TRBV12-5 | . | CASGLVGSSTDTQYF
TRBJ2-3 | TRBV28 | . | CASSLSGPDTQYF
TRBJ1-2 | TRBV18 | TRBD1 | CASSLDRGNYGYTF
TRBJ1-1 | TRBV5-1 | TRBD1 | CASSLGQGEAFF
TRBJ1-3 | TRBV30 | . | CAWSTGTGNTIYF
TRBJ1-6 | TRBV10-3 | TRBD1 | CAISTSGTDNSPLHF
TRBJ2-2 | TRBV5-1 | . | CASSVVGNTGELFF
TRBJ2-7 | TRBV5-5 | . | CASSTDSDYEQYF
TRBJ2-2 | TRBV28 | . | CASSGGARGTGELFF
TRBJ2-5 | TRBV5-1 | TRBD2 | CASSTGLGQEETQYF
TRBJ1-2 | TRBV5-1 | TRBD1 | CASSPFGEGALNYGYTF
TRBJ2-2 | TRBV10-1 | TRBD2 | CASSDLGGGNTGELFF
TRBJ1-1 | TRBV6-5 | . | CASSRGTGGTEAFF
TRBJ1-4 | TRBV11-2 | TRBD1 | CASSLGYRGPDEKLFF
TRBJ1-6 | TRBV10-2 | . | CASGPTANSPLHF
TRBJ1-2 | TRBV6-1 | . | CASTRGGGGYTF
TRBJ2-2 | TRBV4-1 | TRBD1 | CASSQVGTGGNTGELFF
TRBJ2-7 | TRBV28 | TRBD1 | CASSSGGAPSAYEQYF
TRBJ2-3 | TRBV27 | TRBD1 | CASSPGDRGGTDTQYF
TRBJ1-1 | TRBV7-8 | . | CASSLVAGLNTEAFF
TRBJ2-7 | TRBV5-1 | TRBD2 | CASSLLAGGPRNEQYF
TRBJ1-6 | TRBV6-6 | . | CASSYGVLNYNSPLHF
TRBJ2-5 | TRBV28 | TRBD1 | CASSWSWEGQGMSQETQYF
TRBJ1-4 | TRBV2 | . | CASSAGLNEKLFF
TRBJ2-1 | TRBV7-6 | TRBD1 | CASSARQGGAYNEQFF
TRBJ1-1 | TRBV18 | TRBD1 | CASSSSPGQGQAFF
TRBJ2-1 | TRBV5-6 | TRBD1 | CASSLLDRDSYNEQFF
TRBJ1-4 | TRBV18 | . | CASSSRTASTNEKLFF
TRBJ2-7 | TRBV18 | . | CASSPDQSYEQYF
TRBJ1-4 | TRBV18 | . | CASSPPTGVNEKLFF
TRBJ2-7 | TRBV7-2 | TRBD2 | CASSPGLAGGSDEQYF
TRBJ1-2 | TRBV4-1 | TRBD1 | CASSRGGAGYGYTF
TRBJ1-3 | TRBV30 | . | CAWTVYSGNTIYF
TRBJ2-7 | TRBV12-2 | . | CASRAPGKCGDEQYF
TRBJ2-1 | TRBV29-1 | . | CSVGRAGGDEQFF
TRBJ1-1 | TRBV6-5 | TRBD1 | CASRYRGPNTEAFF